This is a list of T cell receptor beta chains from one sample in a study of cytomegalovirus exposure and HLA in healthy donors. Data came from immunoSEQ multiplex PCR; TCRdb stores just in-frame clones and leaves some out. The sample carries about 140,000 clones, roughly 80% recorded once. Sequencing was performed on PBMCs. These receptors were obtained from a man aged 18-30 years in good health and CMV-seronegative. The CDR3 runs from the conserved cysteine through the conserved F or W.

v_call	j_call	cdr3_aa
TRBV27	TRBJ2-3	CASSLEGATDTQYF
TRBV6-1	TRBJ2-3	CATLHYTDTQYF
TRBV5-5	TRBJ1-5	CASSPEIRDRGQNQPQHF
TRBV6-4	TRBJ2-1	CASSDSTSGGAEQFF
TRBV7-6	TRBJ2-7	CASSYGNPLGEQYF
TRBV11-1	TRBJ2-1	CASSPQGPYGNEQFF
TRBV11-3	TRBJ2-1	CASSPLAGGPNEQFF
TRBV7-6	.	CASSLGAGGYEQYF
TRBV19	TRBJ2-3	CASSMSGVFSTDTQYF
TRBV10-3	TRBJ2-1	CATNSPGVPYNEQFF
TRBV7-9	TRBJ1-2	CASSLDTGYGYTF
TRBV30	TRBJ2-5	CAWSRGRVNETQYF
TRBV30	TRBJ2-7	CAWSVAYEQYF
TRBV19	TRBJ1-4	CASYRGRGEKLFF
TRBV4-2	TRBJ2-1	CASSQSQDNEQFF
TRBV11-3	TRBJ2-3	CASSQGLAGTDTQYF
TRBV2	TRBJ1-1	CASSEPYPAGGMNTEAFF
TRBV10-3	TRBJ1-1	CAISESRGQGGTEAFF
TRBV30	TRBJ2-3	CAWRGAMNTDTQYF
TRBV5-4	TRBJ2-3	CASSFESWRGTQYF